This T cell receptor (beta chain) was captured in a study of blood T cell repertoires in COVID-19. Germline V CDR1 and CDR2: SGHRS, YFSETQ. V lost 5 bases and J lost 3; bases outside the gene matches: 4. This CDR3 has 14 amino acids. Per the original methods: Reference gene primers were amplified, and this amplification served to estimate nucleated cell counts. Only in-frame clones appear in the TCRdb table, and some are missing; sequencing was by immunoSEQ multiplex PCR. The DNA gave D and trimming, while V, J and clone size come from that table. This table holds around 220,000 clones, 70% to 85% found once.

Sequenced input: peripheral blood. This chain connects TRBV5-1 to TRBJ2-5; 10 positions agree with TRBD1. The TCR originated in a woman of 80 years or more with active or convalescent COVID-19. CDR3 sequence reads: CASRPTGGEETQYF. CDR3 sequence (DNA): TGCGCCAGCAGACCGACAGGGGGCGAAGAGACCCAGTACTTC.